Presented here are 6 T cell receptor beta chains from one specimen sequenced in a study of metastatic and nonmetastatic thyroid tumors. TCRdb re-analyzed the PCR reads using MiXCR. The sample records around 7,000 clones, 30% to 45% being singletons. Each patient came to thyroid surgery without any prior treatment (of any kind). The sequenced sample was adjacent normal tissue. All receptors come from a female donor with papillary thyroid cancer or a benign thyroid nodule (not recorded which). Some clones in this sample may be carry-over from other donors' samples.

This clone was detected only a few times. The V gene is TRBV6-1, the J gene TRBJ1-2; no reliable D call. V lost 6 bases, J lost 2 bases, and 10 bases lay in between. CDR1 and CDR2 from the germline V gene are MNHNS and SASEGT. This CDR3 has 13 amino acids. The CDR3 DNA reads TGTGCCAGCAGGACTGACAAGAACTATGGCTACACCTTC. Its translation is CASRTDKNYGYTF.

The rearrangement uses TRBV6-6 and TRBJ2-2, with 11 bases that match TRBD2. This CDR3 region has 18 residues. V dropped 2 bases and J dropped 4; count of bases not matched to a gene: 9. Per germline, CDR1 MNHNY and CDR2 SVGAGI (reference sequence). The CDR3 region is CASSYNPTSGKITGELFF. CDR3 coding DNA: TGTGCCAGCAGTTACAACCCGACTAGCGGGAAGATCACCGGGGAGCTGTTTTTT.

Concerning this clone: Other DNA sequences in this sample translate to the same CDR3. The chain joins TRBV5-1 to TRBJ2-2; D may be TRBD1 (6 bases). CDR1 SGHRS and CDR2 YFSETQ come from the germline V gene. The germline V and J ends were trimmed by 4 bases and 6 bases, with 19 bases remaining between them. There are 16 residues in the CDR3. The CDR3 region is CASSLGPAGVAGELFF. As DNA, the CDR3 is TGCGCCAGCAGCCTGGGGCCGGCAGGGGTAGCCGGGGAGCTGTTTTTT.

This clone was detected only a few times. CDR3 region: CASRGTGGTEAFF. Written as DNA, the CDR3 is TGTGCCAGCAGGGGGACAGGGGGCACTGAAGCTTTCTTT. J is TRBJ1-1 and V is TRBV27, with 11 nucleotides matching TRBD1. Germline CDR1 MNHEY, CDR2 SMNVEV (reference sequence). J was trimmed by 4 bases and V by 6 bases; bases with no gene match: 1. This CDR3 comprises 13 residues.

This clone was recorded a few times. V is TRBV7-2 and J is TRBJ2-7, with D maybe TRBD2 (5 bases). V gave up 2 bases and J gave up 6 bases, with 8 bases separating them. Germline-derived CDR1 and CDR2 are SGHTA and FQGNSA. The CDR3 contains 12 residues. The chain's CDR3 is CASSLYEGEQYF. The DNA of the CDR3 is TGTGCCAGCAGCTTATACGAGGGCGAGCAGTACTTC.

Judged by abundance, this clone is large. This chain joins TRBV28 and TRBJ2-7; 7 bases align to TRBD1. The CDR3 is 14 residues long. CDR1 MDHEN and CDR2 SYDVKM come from the germline V gene. V lost 6 bases, J lost 2 bases, and 7 bases stayed unmatched. The CDR3 loop reads CASRSPGTAYEQYF. CDR3 in DNA: TGTGCCAGCAGGTCTCCCGGGACAGCCTACGAGCAGTACTTC.